This is a list of T cell receptor beta chains from one sample in a study of blood T cells in healthy people across ages. TCRdb re-derived calls from the 5' RACE reads in MiXCR, one entry per CDR3 protein. The sample has 700,000 or so distinct CDR3 sequences, about 43% seen once; the top ten hold approximately 29%. Sequencing was done on a sample of blood. These TCRs come from a man older than 75 in good health. Each CDR3 is given with its conserved first and last residue.

V gene,J gene,CDR3 protein
TRBV9,TRBJ2-7,CASSVGTSGRINSYEQYF
TRBV5-5,TRBJ2-3,CASTPWRTDTQYF
TRBV7-9,TRBJ1-1,CASSDEVAEAFF
TRBV6-5,TRBJ2-7,CASSYGTSPTYEQYF
TRBV18,TRBJ2-7,CASSGWDRGTYEQYF
TRBV7-2,TRBJ2-6,CASSSREPGANVLTF
TRBV5-6,TRBJ1-3,CASSLLVQASSGNTIYF
TRBV2,TRBJ2-1,CASRGLVVIRNEQFF
TRBV4-3,TRBJ2-4,CASSEVTGGFIQYF
TRBV5-1,TRBJ1-2,CASSLSSGVVGYTF
TRBV7-2,TRBJ1-5,CASSGWGGPTNQPQHF
TRBV20-1,TRBJ1-6,CSARDPGEVNSPLHF
TRBV27,TRBJ1-1,CASAGEGAVNTEAFF
TRBV5-6,TRBJ2-5,CASSWEPWRNQETQYF
TRBV15,TRBJ2-1,CATSRGTSGAYNEQFF
TRBV13,TRBJ2-5,CASSLGREGRTQETQYF
TRBV29-1,TRBJ2-6,CSVGSRGANVLTF
TRBV5-1,TRBJ2-3,CASSSSLRDRLLTDTQYF
TRBV18,TRBJ2-3,CASSATSGGPRSTDTQYF
TRBV7-8,TRBJ2-3,CASSQTSGGAADTQYF
TRBV7-2,.,CASSPHFPQETQYF
TRBV20-1,TRBJ2-3,CSARDAWGPDTQYF
TRBV9,TRBJ2-7,CASSGVGMAGVDEQYF
TRBV5-1,TRBJ1-1,CASQRDGQKRDTEAFF